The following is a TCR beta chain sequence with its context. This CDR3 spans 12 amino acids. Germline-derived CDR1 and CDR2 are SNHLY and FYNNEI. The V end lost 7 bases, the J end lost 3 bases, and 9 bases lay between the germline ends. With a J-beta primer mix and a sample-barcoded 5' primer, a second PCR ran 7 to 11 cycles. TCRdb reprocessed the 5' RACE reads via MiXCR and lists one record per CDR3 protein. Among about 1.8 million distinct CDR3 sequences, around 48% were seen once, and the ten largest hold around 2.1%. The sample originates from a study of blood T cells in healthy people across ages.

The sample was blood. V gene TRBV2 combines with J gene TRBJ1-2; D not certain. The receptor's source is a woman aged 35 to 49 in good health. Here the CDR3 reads CASTSSDYGYTF. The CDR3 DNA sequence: TGTGCCAGCACCAGTTCAGACTATGGCTACACCTTC. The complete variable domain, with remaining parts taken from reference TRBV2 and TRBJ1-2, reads EPEVTQTPSHQVTQMGQEVILRCVPISNHLYFYWYRQILGQKVEFLVSFYNNEISEKSEIFDDQFSVERPDGSNFTLKIRSTKLEDSAMYFCASTSSDYGYTFGSGTRLTVV.